These 5 T cell receptor beta chains were sequenced from one sample in a study of shared clonotypes between healthy human individuals. Sequenced by immunoSEQ multiplex PCR; TCRdb stores in-frame clones only, minus some. The table includes approximately 600,000 clones, approximately 96% detected once. Naive CD8 cells lacked CD45RO and underwent positive selection for CCR7, leaving out terminally differentiated effector memory CD45RA+ cells. The sequenced material came from naive CD8+ T cells sorted from blood. The receptors here all came from a woman aged 25-40 years in good health.

The chain links TRBV11-2 to TRBJ2-5; possible D gene TRBD2, 5 bases. V was pared by 5 bases and J by 1 base, with 17 bases between. CDR1 and CDR2 from the germline V gene are SGHAT and FQNNGV. There are 16 residues in the CDR3. The DNA for the CDR3 is TGTGCCAGCAGCGGAACTAGGACTTGGGCCCAAGAGACCCAGTACTTC. Its translation is CASSGTRTWAQETQYF.

V is TRBV7-9 and J is TRBJ2-5; D possibly matches TRBD1 or TRBD2 (5 bases each). V shed 4 bases and J shed 7 bases, with 19 bases lying between them. Germline V gene lookup returns CDR1 SEHNR and CDR2 FQNEAQ (reference sequence). The CDR3 is 15 residues long. As DNA, the CDR3 is TGTGCCAGCAGCTCTCCGGGGCTCGTTGGGGGGACCCAGTACTTC. Translation gives CASSSPGLVGGTQYF.

This rearrangement joins TRBV6-5 to TRBJ1-1, with D possibly being TRBD1 (5 bases). V was pared by 7 bases and J by 4 bases, with 16 bases between. Germline V CDR1 and CDR2: MNHEY, SVGAGI. The CDR3 consists of 14 residues. In DNA, the CDR3 is TGTGCCAGCAACTACGCGCTGAGGGGCACTGAAGCTTTCTTT. Translation: CASNYALRGTEAFF.

The rearrangement joins TRBV9 to TRBJ2-7, with a tentative D call TRBD1 (6 bases). Per germline, CDR1 SGDLS and CDR2 YYNGEE. Trimming stripped 0 bases from V and 2 bases from J, with 9 bases between. The CDR3 covers 14 residues. CDR3 loop: CASSVVDSPYEQYF. CDR3 DNA: TGTGCCAGCAGCGTAGTGGACAGCCCCTACGAGCAGTACTTC.

In regard to this clone: Other DNA sequences in the sample encode the same CDR3. The rearrangement joins TRBV7-6 to TRBJ2-7; 11 bases map to TRBD2. CDR3 length: 14 amino acids. From germline, CDR1 is SGHVS and CDR2 FNYEAQ. The junction had 4 bases not matched to a gene; V was cut back by 5 bases and J by 4 bases. For the CDR3, the DNA is TGTGCCAGCAGCCCGGGACTAGCGGTGTACGAGCAGTACTTC. It is translated as CASSPGLAVYEQYF.